The 26 T cell receptor beta chains in this list originate from one sample, sequenced in a study of blood T cell repertoires in COVID-19. Assay: immunoSEQ multiplex PCR; the TCRdb copy retains only in-frame clones and omits some. The profile shows a few hundred thousand clones, approximately 90% of them singletons. Sequencing was done on a sample of PBMCs or T cells enriched from blood (not recorded which). The origin of the receptors is a woman aged 18-30 years who had been exposed to COVID-19.

The V gene is TRBV29-1, the J gene TRBJ2-2; TRBD1 aligns across 7 bases. This CDR3 region has 13 residues. Trimming cost V 3 bases and J 8 bases; bases outside gene matches: 6. The germline V gene encodes CDR1 SQVTM and CDR2 ANQGSEA. This chain's CDR3 is CSVEQDRRGELFF. The CDR3 coding sequence is TGCAGCGTTGAGCAGGACAGGCGGGGGGAGCTGTTTTTT.

The V gene is TRBV4-3, the J gene TRBJ2-2; D unresolved. Germline values: CDR1 LGHNA, CDR2 YSLEER. The CDR3 spans 15 residues. Trimming removed 2 bases from V and 0 bases from J, with 7 bases in between. The CDR3, as DNA: TGCGCCAGCAGCCAACGAGCGTCGAACACCGGGGAGCTGTTTTTT. Its protein is CASSQRASNTGELFF.

The rearrangement joins TRBV29-1 to TRBJ2-3; 8 bases map to TRBD1. Germline loops: CDR1 SQVTM, CDR2 ANQGSEA. The CDR3 length is 15 residues. V lost 5 bases to trimming and J lost 3 bases; unmatched junction nucleotides: 10. The CDR3 reads CSVIRTGSMTDTQYF. The CDR3 nucleotides are TGCAGCGTTATACGGACAGGGAGTATGACAGATACGCAGTATTTT.

The chain has TRBV15 and TRBJ2-7; D may be TRBD1 (6 bases). CDR3 length equals 13 residues. The V gene lost 3 bases and the J gene lost 5 bases, with 11 bases spanning the gap. Germline V gene sequence: CDR1 LNHNV, CDR2 YYDKDF (reference sequence). For the CDR3, the DNA is TGTGCCACCAGCAGGGTGAACAGGGACGAGCAGTACTTC. It translates to CATSRVNRDEQYF.

The chain uses TRBV4-1 and TRBJ2-7; TRBD2 agrees at 10 bases. The junction had 7 bases not matched to a gene; V was cut back by 1 base and J by 4 bases. The germline CDR1 and CDR2 sequences are MGHRA and YSYEKL. The length of the CDR3 is 16 residues. DNA for the CDR3: TGCGCCAGCAGCCAAGTTGGAAGGACTAGCGGATACGAGCAGTACTTC. Translated: CASSQVGRTSGYEQYF.

The chain has TRBV28 and TRBJ1-2; no clear D gene. V was clipped by 8 bases and J by 1 base, with 5 bases between them. There are 11 residues in the CDR3. Germline loops: CDR1 MDHEN, CDR2 SYDVKM. The CDR3 loop reads CASENNYGYTF. The CDR3 DNA follows: TGTGCCAGCGAGAATAACTATGGCTACACCTTC.

This chain uses TRBV24-1 with TRBJ2-2, with 10 bases matching TRBD1. CDR3 length: 16 residues. Trimming removed 4 bases from V and 5 bases from J; junction bases left unmatched: 6. In germline, CDR1 is KGHDR, CDR2 SFDVKD. The CDR3 DNA sequence: TGTGCCACCAGTGACCCGGGACAGGGGAAGACCGGGGAGCTGTTTTTT. This gives the protein CATSDPGQGKTGELFF.

The genes are TRBV28 and TRBJ2-7; possible D gene TRBD2, 5 bases. The CDR3 contains 16 residues. Germline V gene data show CDR1 as MDHEN and CDR2 as SYDVKM. Trimming stripped 4 bases from V and 3 bases from J, with 19 bases between. CDR3 DNA: TGTGCCAGCAGTTCCCCGTCGTCGGAGCGGAGCTACGAGCAGTACTTC. Protein sequence: CASSSPSSERSYEQYF.

This chain links TRBV24-1 with TRBJ1-5; 8 bases are shared with TRBD1. V lost 4 bases, J lost 2 bases, and 3 bases stayed unmatched. The germline gives CDR1 KGHDR, CDR2 SFDVKD. This CDR3 is built from 15 residues. The CDR3 region is CATSDAGGGNQPQHF. The CDR3 DNA reads TGTGCCACCAGTGACGCAGGGGGCGGCAATCAGCCCCAGCATTTT.

The CDR3 region has the DNA TGTGCCAGCAGCTCGGACAGGGATAACACTGAAGCTTTCTTT. Translation: CASSSDRDNTEAFF. The chain joins TRBV7-9 to TRBJ1-1; 8 bases map to TRBD1. CDR1 is SEHNR and CDR2 is FQNEAQ in the germline V gene (reference sequence). Trimming at V came to 4 bases and at J to 2 bases, leaving 3 bases not matched to a gene. The CDR3 runs to 14 residues.

This chain uses TRBV7-2 with TRBJ1-4; 9 bases fit TRBD1. Per germline, CDR1 SGHTA and CDR2 FQGNSA. The V gene end was trimmed by 8 bases and the J gene end by 4 bases; junction bases not matched to a gene: 5. This CDR3 is built from 14 residues. DNA for the CDR3: TGTGCCAGCCGAAGGACAGGGGTTAATGAAAAACTGTTTTTT. It translates to CASRRTGVNEKLFF.

This sequence joins TRBV5-8 and TRBJ2-5; 15 bases match TRBD2. This CDR3 comprises 16 residues. With 3 bases clipped from V and 5 bases from J, the junction kept 5 bases outside the gene matches. CDR1 is SGHTS and CDR2 is YDEGEE in the germline V gene. The CDR3: CASSSWTSGGAETQYF. Here the CDR3 DNA reads TGTGCCAGCAGCTCGTGGACTAGCGGGGGGGCGGAGACCCAGTACTTC.

The J gene is TRBJ2-5, the V gene TRBV5-5; tentative D call: TRBD1 (6 bases). The CDR3 spans 14 residues. V shed 2 bases and J shed 2 bases, with 10 bases lying between them. The germline V gene encodes CDR1 SGHKS and CDR2 YYEKEE (reference sequence). CDR3 sequence: CASSLGQFQETQYF. CDR3 in DNA: TGTGCCAGCAGCTTAGGACAGTTTCAAGAGACCCAGTACTTC.

V and J are TRBV5-5 and TRBJ2-2, with 8 bases that match TRBD1. Losses at the gene ends were 1 base for V and 6 bases for J; bases not matched to a gene: 2. In germline, CDR1 is SGHKS, CDR2 YYEKEE (reference sequence). The CDR3 is 14 residues long. The chain's CDR3 is CASSLPQGAGELFF. The DNA for the CDR3 is TGTGCCAGCAGCTTGCCACAGGGGGCCGGGGAGCTGTTTTTT.

This clone was found a few times. The CDR3 loop is CASSEYQGNSPLHF. DNA for the CDR3: TGTGCCAGCAGTGAATATCAGGGAAACTCACCCCTCCACTTT. The rearrangement uses TRBV25-1 and TRBJ1-6; D might be TRBD1 (5 bases). This CDR3 is built from 14 residues. Germline assignment: CDR1 MGHDK and CDR2 SYGVNS. Deletions cut 0 bases from V and 10 bases from J, with 10 bases between.

V usage is TRBV3-1 (or the pseudogene TRBV3-2) and J usage is TRBJ1-6; possible D gene TRBD1, 5 bases. This CDR3 has 18 amino acids. V lost 6 bases, J lost 6 bases, and 24 bases lay in between. Per germline, CDR1 LGHDT and CDR2 YNNKEL (reference sequence). The CDR3: CASRQSTDREKGNSPLHF. CDR3 DNA sequence: TGTGCCAGCAGACAAAGCACTGACAGAGAGAAAGGTAATTCACCCCTCCACTTT.

The chain is built from TRBV7-2 and TRBJ2-3; the D gene is possibly TRBD2 (7 bases). The CDR3 spans 15 residues. V gave up 4 bases and J gave up 4 bases, with 15 bases separating them. CDR1 is SGHTA, CDR2 FQGNSA, per germline. Here the CDR3 DNA reads TGTGCCAGCAGCTCCGGGGAGGGGGACGCAGATACGCAGTATTTT. Translation gives CASSSGEGDADTQYF. Based on the CDR3 plus reference TRBV7-2 and TRBJ2-3, the full variable domain is GAGVSQSPSNKVTEKGKDVELRCDPISGHTALYWYRQSLGQGLEFLIYFQGNSAPDKSGLPSDRFSAERTGGSVSTLTIQRTQQEDSAVYLCASSSGEGDADTQYFGPGTRLTVL.

The chain employs TRBV7-8 and TRBJ2-7; a possible D gene is TRBD2 (6 bases). Deletions cut 5 bases from V and 5 bases from J, with 13 bases between. Germline V gene sequence: CDR1 SGHVS, CDR2 FQNEAQ. This CDR3 is 13 amino acids long. This CDR3 reads CASSQMGGHEQYF. The CDR3 DNA sequence: TGTGCCAGCAGCCAGATGGGAGGCCACGAGCAGTACTTC.

This clone has a single count. The chain couples TRBV29-1 to TRBJ2-7, with D possibly matching TRBD2 (5 bases). V was clipped by 5 bases and J by 2 bases, with 13 bases between them. Looked up from germline, CDR1 is SQVTM and CDR2 is ANQGSEA. The CDR3 is made up of 13 amino acids. The DNA of the CDR3 is TGCAGCGTTTTAGGTCCGGGAACCTACGAGCAGTACTTC. This translates into CSVLGPGTYEQYF.

The chain employs TRBV18 and TRBJ1-4; a weak D match, TRBD1 (5 bases). CDR1 KGHSH and CDR2 LQKENI come from the germline V gene. The CDR3 runs 14 residues. Trimming took off 3 bases at V and 7 bases at J, with 12 bases between the two ends. Here the CDR3 DNA reads TGTGCCAGCTCACCGGGGCTATCGGGTGAAAAACTGTTTTTT. It translates to CASSPGLSGEKLFF.

This clone was seen just once. The V call is TRBV19, the J call TRBJ2-1; 12 bases match TRBD2. The CDR3 consists of 16 residues. The junction had 4 bases not matched to a gene; V was cut back by 4 bases and J by 3 bases. CDR1 LNHDA and CDR2 SQIVND come from the germline V gene (reference sequence). CDR3 residues: CASSRLAGVIYNEQFF. Written as DNA, the CDR3 is TGTGCCAGTAGTAGACTAGCGGGAGTAATCTACAATGAGCAGTTCTTC.

CDR3 loop: CASSQAWHEQYF. The CDR3 DNA reads TGTGCCAGCAGCCAAGCTTGGCACGAGCAGTACTTC. V usage is TRBV3-1 (or the pseudogene TRBV3-2) and J usage is TRBJ2-7; D unclear. Germline CDR1 is LGHDT and CDR2 is YNNKEL (reference sequence). This CDR3 is built from 12 residues. The V gene lost 1 base and the J gene lost 5 bases, with 6 bases spanning the gap.

This clone was seen a handful of times. The chain recombines TRBV10-3 with TRBJ2-6; TRBD2 is a possible D gene (7 bases). V was clipped by 6 bases and J by 0 bases, with 24 bases between them. This CDR3 comprises 20 residues. Germline V lookup: CDR1 ENHRY, CDR2 SYGVKD. CDR3 amino acids: CAIRGGGANPTVSGANVLTF. CDR3 in DNA: TGTGCCATCAGGGGCGGGGGCGCGAATCCCACGGTCTCTGGGGCCAACGTCCTGACTTTC.

This clone was observed once. V is TRBV10-2 and J is TRBJ2-7; 7 bases line up with TRBD2. Germline CDR1 and CDR2: WSHSY and SAAADI. The CDR3 spans 12 residues. Trimming cost V 3 bases and J 7 bases; bases outside gene matches: 3. This chain's CDR3 is CASSELAKEQYF. The CDR3 nucleotides are TGCGCCAGCAGTGAACTAGCGAAAGAGCAGTACTTC.

Many counts were recorded for this clone. The gene calls are TRBV5-5 and TRBJ1-5; 7 bases align to TRBD1. There are 15 residues in the CDR3. Trimming at V came to 2 bases and at J to 0 bases, leaving 2 bases not matched to a gene. Germline loops: CDR1 SGHKS, CDR2 YYEKEE (reference sequence). This CDR3 reads CASSLGQASNQPQHF. Here the CDR3 DNA reads TGTGCCAGCAGCTTAGGACAGGCTAGCAATCAGCCCCAGCATTTT.

This chain joins TRBV18 and TRBJ2-7; maybe TRBD1 (6 bases). Per the germline V gene, CDR1 is KGHSH and CDR2 is LQKENI. V was shortened by 2 bases and J by 4 bases, with 9 bases between the two germline ends. The CDR3 has 13 amino acids. The CDR3 here is CASSPADSYEQYF. CDR3 coding DNA: TGTGCCAGCTCACCAGCGGACAGTTACGAGCAGTACTTC.